This T cell receptor beta chain was found in a study of T-cell memory formation after mild COVID-19. Overall study results and limits: Clones shrinking between day 15 and 85 showed a balanced CD4/CD8 split, and those that grew later tilted toward CD4+. The pre-infection memory compartment contained some responding clones, suggesting cross-reactive memory joined. For second-wave clones that peaked at day 37, SARS-CoV-2 specificity went unverified.

Germline values: CDR1 DFQATT, CDR2 SNEGSKA (reference sequence). The CDR3 totals 14 residues. J was trimmed by 4 bases and V by 6 bases; bases with no gene match: 9. TCRdb reprocessed the 5' RACE reads with MiXCR, giving one entry per CDR3 protein. The profile shows about 250,000 distinct CDR3 sequences, 15% to 19% of them singletons. This clonotype came up many times. The antigen is undetermined. Sample: PBMCs or a T cell subset sorted from them (not recorded which). This chain connects TRBV20-1 to TRBJ1-2; 9 bases agree with TRBD1. The clonotype comes from an adult woman who had mild COVID-19 (a few samples of this study predate the infection). Cell type and time point are not known. The CDR3 DNA is TGCAGTGCGCAGGGACAGGGAATCTCCTATGGCTACACCTTC. This gives the protein CSAQGQGISYGYTF.